This TCR beta chain is from a study of OX40 agonist ivuxolimab in advanced cancers. About the study: Patients receiving dose escalation had hepatocellular carcinoma, melanoma, renal cell or head and neck cancer. Therapy given before enrollment (anti-PD-1, anti-PD-L1 or anti-CTLA-4) was allowed, and around 44% had some.

Profiled with immunoSEQ multiplex PCR; TCRdb holds only in-frame clones, not every one. This repertoire shows some 85,000 clones, 88% found once; its top ten account for around 0.78%. Whole-study results and caveats: The study found that CD8+ T cells averaged more expanded clones than CD4+. Low levels of normalized T-cell clonal expansion also appeared in some nonresponders.

Germline CDR1 MRHNA, CDR2 SNTAGT. The CDR3 contains 14 residues. V dropped 5 bases and J dropped 4 bases, with 14 bases sitting between them. This clone is a singleton in its sample. Its antigen remains unidentified. Here the sequenced sample was CD4+ or CD8+ T cells sorted from blood, taken in a trial of the OX40 agonist ivuxolimab. The receptor was derived from an adult with an advanced solid tumor such as melanoma, head and neck, liver or kidney cancer. This sequence joins TRBV6-4 and TRBJ1-2; tentative D call: TRBD1 (5 bases). The CDR3 protein is CASSKERGGYGYTF. The CDR3 DNA reads TGTGCCAGCAGTAAGGAAAGGGGTGGCTATGGCTACACCTTC.